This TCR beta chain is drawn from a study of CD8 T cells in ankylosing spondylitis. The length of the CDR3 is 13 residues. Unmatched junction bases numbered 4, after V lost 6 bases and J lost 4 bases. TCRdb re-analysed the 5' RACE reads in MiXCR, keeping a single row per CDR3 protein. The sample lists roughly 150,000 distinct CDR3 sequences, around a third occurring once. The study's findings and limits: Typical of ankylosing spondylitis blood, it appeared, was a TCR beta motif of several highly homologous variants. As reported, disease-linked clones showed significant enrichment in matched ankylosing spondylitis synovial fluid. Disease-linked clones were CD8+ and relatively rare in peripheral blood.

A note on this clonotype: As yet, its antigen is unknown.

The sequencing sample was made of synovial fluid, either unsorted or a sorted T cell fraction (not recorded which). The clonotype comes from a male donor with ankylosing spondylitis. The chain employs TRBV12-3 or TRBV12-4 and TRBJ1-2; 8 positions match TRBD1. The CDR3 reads CASSAGTGYGYTF. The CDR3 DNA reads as TGTGCCAGCAGCGCCGGGACAGGCTATGGCTACACCTTC.